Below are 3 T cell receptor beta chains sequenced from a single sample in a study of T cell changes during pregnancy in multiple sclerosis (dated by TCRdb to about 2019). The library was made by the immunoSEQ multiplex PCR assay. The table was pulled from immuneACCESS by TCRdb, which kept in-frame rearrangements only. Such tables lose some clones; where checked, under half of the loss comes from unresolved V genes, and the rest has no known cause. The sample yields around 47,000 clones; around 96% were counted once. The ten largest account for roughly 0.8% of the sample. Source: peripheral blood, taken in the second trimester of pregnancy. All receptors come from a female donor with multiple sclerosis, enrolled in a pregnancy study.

The CDR3 DNA sequence: TGTGCCAGCAGTTCCCAGGGGGCTTGGGGTCAGCCCCAGCATTTT. Translation: CASSSQGAWGQPQHF. The gene calls are TRBV27 and TRBJ1-5, with 8 positions matching TRBD1. The CDR3 length is 15 residues. The V gene end was trimmed by 4 bases and the J gene end by 6 bases; junction bases not matched to a gene: 8. From germline, CDR1 is MNHEY and CDR2 SMNVEV (reference sequence).

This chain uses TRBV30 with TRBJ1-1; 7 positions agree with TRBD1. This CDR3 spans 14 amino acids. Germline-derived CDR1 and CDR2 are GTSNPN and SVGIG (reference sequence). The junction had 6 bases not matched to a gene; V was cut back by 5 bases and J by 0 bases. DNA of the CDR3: TGTGCCTGGCAGAGACAGGGAGTGAACACTGAAGCTTTCTTT. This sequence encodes CAWQRQGVNTEAFF.

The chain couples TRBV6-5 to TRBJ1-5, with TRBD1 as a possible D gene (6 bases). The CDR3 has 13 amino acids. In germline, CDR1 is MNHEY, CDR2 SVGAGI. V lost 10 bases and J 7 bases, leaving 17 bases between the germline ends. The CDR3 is CATNPLTGQPQHF. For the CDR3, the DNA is TGTGCCACCAACCCCCTGACAGGACAGCCCCAGCATTTT.